This T cell receptor beta chain was recorded in a study of cytomegalovirus exposure and HLA in healthy donors. 13 Jbeta primers and 60 Vbeta primers were used for the PCR. Here immunoSEQ multiplex PCR was the method, and the copy in TCRdb shows in-frame clones only, minus some. There are tens of thousands of clones in the sample; 78% occur only once, and less than 5.5% lies in the top ten. V was cut by 1 base and J by 1 base, with 5 bases left in between. Looked up from germline, CDR1 is PRHDT and CDR2 is FYEKMQ (reference sequence). The CDR3 covers 13 residues. The study's findings and limits: Previously analyzed data showed that most TCR beta V segments were productive at a frequency of about 87% or about 30%.

In regard to this clone: Its specificity is unknown.

This TCR was recovered from a male donor in good health and CMV-seropositive. Input material: PBMCs. This sequence joins TRBV13 and TRBJ2-7; D unresolved. The CDR3 DNA is TGTGCCAGCAGCTTAGCCGTTTCCTACGAGCAGTACTTC. Protein product: CASSLAVSYEQYF. Complete variable domain (other parts from reference TRBV13 and TRBJ2-7): AAGVIQSPRHLIKEKRETATLKCYPIPRHDTVYWYQQGPGQDPQFLISFYEKMQSDKGSIPDRFSAQQFSDYHSELNMSSLELGDSALYFCASSLAVSYEQYFGPGTRLTVT.